The sequence of this T cell receptor beta chain was determined in a study of shared clonotypes between healthy human individuals. Looking at the study overall: The donors, two women and a few men, were aged 18 to 49. Findings and limits, study-wide: Relative to memory subsets, naive subsets generally showed larger estimated richness.

It was into CD45RA+ naive and CD45RA-negative memory subsets that the CD4+ cells were split. Germline V lookup: CDR1 KGHSH, CDR2 LQKENI. V lost 3 bases and J lost 3, with 15 bases in between. CDR3 length: 15 residues. Of note for this clone: Antigen: not known.

Sequencing was performed with immunoSEQ multiplex PCR; in TCRdb, only in-frame clones are kept and a portion is missing. The sample holds approximately 700,000 clones; about 80% are singletons and the top ten take around 1.8%. Sequencing was done on a sample of memory CD4+ T cells sorted from blood. Regarding subset: CD45RA-negative fraction. The sequence derives from a woman younger than 45 in good health. The chain employs TRBV18 and TRBJ2-7; D possibly corresponds to TRBD2 (6 bases). CDR3 protein: CASSPPGTVNYEQYF. Here the CDR3 DNA reads TGTGCCAGCTCACCCCCAGGGACTGTCAACTACGAGCAGTACTTC.